These T cell receptor beta chains were read from a single sample in a study of cytomegalovirus exposure and HLA in healthy donors. This table comes from immunoSEQ multiplex PCR, and its TCRdb copy is limited to in-frame clones, with some not included. The table has 100,000 or so clones, 77% seen once. The specimen sequenced was PBMCs. Receptors originate from a woman aged 40-49 years in good health and CMV-seronegative. CDR3s include the opening cysteine and the closing phenylalanine or tryptophan. The D gene is left open where the match is weak. Rows give clone size only sometimes, using once, few, many, or a class for an expanded clone.

>TRBD1|-|TRBV7-9|TRBJ1-1
TGTGCCAGCAGCTTAGGGTCGGCAGGGGGCACTGAAGCTTTCTTT
CASSLGSAGGTEAFF
>TRBD1|-|TRBV5-8|TRBJ1-3
TGTGCCAGCAGTACAGGGGGCACTGGAAACACCATATATTTT
CASSTGGTGNTIYF
>TRBD1|-|TRBV2|TRBJ1-2
TGTGCCAGCAGTGACGTCGCTACAGGGGAACCACTGGCTAACTATGGCTACACCTTC
CASSDVATGEPLANYGYTF
>-|-|TRBV2|TRBJ1-1
TGTGCCAGCAGCGGGCCCAGGGGTAGAGCTGAAGCTTTCTTT
CASSGPRGRAEAFF
>-|-|TRBV7-9|TRBJ1-1
TGTGCCAGCAGCTTTCGGGCTGAAGCTTTCTTT
CASSFRAEAFF
>TRBD2|-|TRBV5-1|TRBJ2-3
TGCGCCAGCAGCTTGGTCTATATGGCGGGGGGAGATACGCAGTATTTT
CASSLVYMAGGDTQYF
>-|few|TRBV2|TRBJ2-5
TGTGCCAGCAGTGGTTACTACGCTACAGAGACCCAGTACTTC
CASSGYYATETQYF
>-|-|TRBV5-5|TRBJ2-1
TGTGCCAGCAGTCTCGGGACAACCGACAATGAGCAGTTCTTC
CASSLGTTDNEQFF
>TRBD1|few|TRBV5-1|TRBJ1-1
TGCGCCAGCAGCTCCGGGACAGGGGTTGAAGCTTTCTTT
CASSSGTGVEAFF
>-|-|TRBV10-3|TRBJ1-6
TGTGCCATCAGTGAGACAGTTCGGTCCTATAATTCACCCCTCCACTTT
CAISETVRSYNSPLHF
>TRBD2|-|TRBV29-1|TRBJ2-3
TGCAGCACAAAAACTAGCGGCGCGCAGTATTTT
CSTKTSGAQYF
>-|-|TRBV7-2|TRBJ1-5
TGTGCCAGCAGCTTAGGTCTGGGGCAGGGATATAGCAATCAGCCCCAGCATTTT
CASSLGLGQGYSNQPQHF
>-|-|TRBV19|TRBJ1-2
TGTGCCAGTAGCCCAATACAGATCCGCTATGGCTACACCTTC
CASSPIQIRYGYTF
>-|few|TRBV2|TRBJ1-3
TGTGCCAGCCGCCGGCCGGGCTCTGGAAACACCATATATTTT
CASRRPGSGNTIYF
>TRBD1|-|TRBV25-1|TRBJ1-1
TGTGCCAGCAGTGACTGGACAGGGAACACTGAAGCTTTCTTT
CASSDWTGNTEAFF
>-|-|TRBV5-1|TRBJ1-4
TGCGCCAGCAGCTCTCAGGGAACTAATGAAAAACTGTTTTTT
CASSSQGTNEKLFF
>-|few|TRBV6-5|TRBJ1-4
TGTGCCAGCAGTTACTCTCTAGTCCGTAATGAAAAACTGTTTTTT
CASSYSLVRNEKLFF
>-|-|TRBV6-5|TRBJ1-6
TGTGCCAGCAGAGTGGACAGCTCCTATAATTCACCCCTCCACTTT
CASRVDSSYNSPLHF
>TRBD1|once|TRBV5-1|TRBJ2-3
TGCGCCAGCAGCTTGGGTGGGACAGGGTCAGGAGATACGCAGTATTTT
CASSLGGTGSGDTQYF
>-|-|TRBV5-1|TRBJ2-7
TGCGCCAGCAGCTTGGCAGTCACGACTCCCTACGAGCAGTACTTC
CASSLAVTTPYEQYF
>-|-|TRBV28|TRBJ1-2
TGTGCCAGCAGTTTACGTACAGGGAACTATGGCTACACCTTC
CASSLRTGNYGYTF
>TRBD2|-|TRBV6-1|TRBJ2-7
TGTGCCAGCAAGAAGACGGGAGGGGCTAACTACGAGCAGTACTTC
CASKKTGGANYEQYF
>-|-|TRBV5-1|TRBJ2-7
TGCGCCAGCTCGATCCAGGGACAACACGAGCAGTACTTC
CASSIQGQHEQYF
>-|-|TRBV6-6|TRBJ1-5
TGTGCCAGCAGAGAACCTCGACAGAGTGGTGATCAGCCCCAGCATTTT
CASREPRQSGDQPQHF
>-|-|TRBV18|TRBJ2-7
TGTGCCAGCTCACCATCAAGGACACCTTCCTACGAGCAGTACTTC
CASSPSRTPSYEQYF
>-|-|TRBV14|TRBJ2-1
TGTGCCAGCAGCCAAGCAGGTACAGCAAGCTCCTACAATGAGCAGTTCTTC
CASSQAGTASSYNEQFF
>-|-|TRBV18|TRBJ2-1
TGTGCCAGCTCACCATTTACAGGGCTGGTCCCAATCGGCAATGAGCAGTTCTTC
CASSPFTGLVPIGNEQFF
>-|-|TRBV10-2|TRBJ1-5
TGCGCCAGCAGTGAGTACGACCAGGGTAGCAATCAGCCCCAGCATTTT
CASSEYDQGSNQPQHF
>TRBD1|-|TRBV6-1|TRBJ2-7
TGTGCCAGCAGATCGGGACAGAGCTACGAGCAGTACTTC
CASRSGQSYEQYF
>TRBD1|-|TRBV30|TRBJ1-1
TGTGCCAACAGGGGGAACACTGAAGCTTTCTTT
CANRGNTEAFF
>-|-|TRBV5-1|TRBJ1-6
TGCGCCAGCCGTACGAGCTCCTATAATTCACCCCTCCACTTT
CASRTSSYNSPLHF
>TRBD1|-|TRBV19|TRBJ1-1
TGTGCCAGTAGGGGGACAGGGGCTCTTAACACTGAAGCTTTCTTT
CASRGTGALNTEAFF
>-|-|TRBV4-1|TRBJ2-1
TGCGCCAGCAGCTCCGGACTGTGGATAGGAGAGCAGTTCTTC
CASSSGLWIGEQFF
>-|few|TRBV7-6|TRBJ2-2
TGTGCCAGCAGCTTGAGGCTGGGCGGGGTACCGGAAGCCGGGGAGCTGTTTTTT
CASSLRLGGVPEAGELFF
>-|-|TRBV5-5|TRBJ1-2
TGTGCCAGCAGCGCGACAGGTTCTAACTATGGCTACACCTTC
CASSATGSNYGYTF
>-|few|TRBV7-6|TRBJ2-5
TGTGCCAGCAGCCACCAGGCAGAGACCCAGTACTTC
CASSHQAETQYF
>TRBD2|-|TRBV13|TRBJ2-7
TGTGCCAGCAGCTTAGGTAGAGAGCGACTAGCGTCCTCCTACGAGCAGTACTTC
CASSLGRERLASSYEQYF
>-|once|TRBV6-5|TRBJ1-2
TGTGCCAGCAGTTACCTCGACAGCCTTAACTATGGCTACACCTTC
CASSYLDSLNYGYTF
>-|-|TRBV7-9|TRBJ1-3
TGTGCCAGCAGCTTTGAAAGAGTCTCTGGAAACACCATATATTTT
CASSFERVSGNTIYF
>TRBD1|-|TRBV30|TRBJ2-2
TGTGCCTGCCGCCGGGACAGTCCCACCGGGGAGCTGTTTTTT
CACRRDSPTGELFF
>TRBD1|-|TRBV10-3|TRBJ2-7
TGTGCCATCACAGGACAGGGGGCGAGTGAGCAGTACTTC
CAITGQGASEQYF
>-|-|TRBV5-4|TRBJ2-1
TGTGCCAGCAGCTTGTATCGGGGAAGCTCCTACAATGAGCAGTTCTTC
CASSLYRGSSYNEQFF
>TRBD1|-|TRBV4-1|TRBJ1-4
TGCGCCAGCAGCCAACAGGGGACAGCCAGTGATGAAAAACTGTTTTTT
CASSQQGTASDEKLFF
>-|-|TRBV5-8|TRBJ1-5
TGTGCCAGCAGCCCGGGGGCGGGGGACAATCAGCCCCAGCATTTT
CASSPGAGDNQPQHF
>TRBD1|-|TRBV15|TRBJ1-2
TGTGCCACCAGCAGAGAGCGGGACAGTAACTATGGCTACACCTTC
CATSRERDSNYGYTF
>-|few|TRBV5-4|TRBJ1-1
TGTGCCAGCAGCTCAGGACAGTTTATCATGAACACTGAAGCTTTCTTT
CASSSGQFIMNTEAFF
>TRBD1|-|TRBV29-1|TRBJ2-5
TGCAGCGTGATAGGGACAGTCCAAGAGACCCAGTACTTC
CSVIGTVQETQYF
>TRBD1|-|TRBV6-6|TRBJ1-2
TGTGCCAGCAGTTATCTAGCAGGGGGAGGAAGTGGCTACACCTTC
CASSYLAGGGSGYTF
>TRBD2|-|TRBV6-5|TRBJ2-3
TGTGCCAGCAGTGCGGGGGGCGGGGGTGTAGATACGCAGTATTTT
CASSAGGGGVDTQYF
>-|few|TRBV6-1|TRBJ2-5
TGTGCCAGCAGTGGCACCCGGGAGACCCAGTACTTC
CASSGTRETQYF
>-|-|TRBV5-8|TRBJ2-7
TGTGCCAGCAGCTTGTATGTCGAGCAGTACTTC
CASSLYVEQYF
>-|-|TRBV10-3|TRBJ1-3
TGTGCCATCAGTGAACAGGCGAGCTCTGGAAACACCATATATTTT
CAISEQASSGNTIYF
>TRBD1|-|TRBV19|TRBJ1-1
TGTGCCAGTAGTGGAAGGACAGGGGGCTCTGAAGCTTTCTTT
CASSGRTGGSEAFF
>-|-|TRBV7-9|TRBJ2-5
TGTGCCAGCACGTCCAGGGAAGAGACCCAGTACTTC
CASTSREETQYF